Listed below are T cell receptor beta chains from one sample, sequenced in a study of blood T cell repertoires in COVID-19. Clones were read by immunoSEQ multiplex PCR, and TCRdb kept only the in-frame ones, dropping some. Of just over 45,000 clones detected, around 87% appear once; the ten largest clones hold about 4.7%. Sample: peripheral blood. The receptors derive from a human donor in a cohort sampled during active COVID-19. The CDR3 runs from the conserved cysteine through the conserved F or W. The D gene is left open where the match is weak. Size values are once, few and many counts, or a class for expanded clones, and some rows have none.

TRBV20-1	few	TRBJ1-5	-	CSASPGNGNQPQHF	TGCAGTGCTAGTCCGGGGAATGGCAATCAGCCCCAGCATTTT
TRBV4-3	once	TRBJ2-1	-	CASSQGVGRRDEQFF	TGCGCCAGCAGCCAAGGGGTGGGGCGAAGGGATGAGCAGTTCTTC
TRBV28	-	TRBJ1-6	-	CASSFGGKNSPLHF	TGTGCCAGCAGTTTCGGGGGAAAAAATTCACCCCTCCACTTT
TRBV18	-	TRBJ2-6	TRBD1	CASSPGTGASGANVLTF	TGTGCCAGCTCACCCGGGACAGGTGCGTCAGGGGCCAACGTCCTGACTTTC
TRBV10-2	few	TRBJ2-7	-	CASSETSYEQYF	TGCGCCAGCAGTGAGACATCCTACGAGCAGTACTTC
TRBV29-1	-	TRBJ2-3	-	CSARQGGADTQYF	TGCAGCGCTAGACAGGGAGGAGCAGATACGCAGTATTTT
TRBV4-1	-	TRBJ2-5	TRBD2	CASSQLGLAGLETQYF	TGCGCCAGCAGCCAACTGGGACTAGCGGGATTAGAGACCCAGTACTTC
TRBV9	once	TRBJ2-2	TRBD2	CASSRLAETGELFF	TGTGCCAGCAGCCGACTAGCGGAAACCGGGGAGCTGTTTTTT
TRBV28	-	TRBJ1-1	TRBD1	CASSETGGNTEAFF	TGTGCCAGCAGTGAGACAGGGGGGAACACTGAAGCTTTCTTT
TRBV7-9	-	TRBJ2-3	TRBD1	CASSPRDRGTDTQYF	TGTGCCAGCAGCCCCCGGGACAGAGGCACAGATACGCAGTATTTT
TRBV9	few	TRBJ2-1	-	CASSVGLAYNEQFF	TGTGCCAGCAGCGTAGGACTAGCCTACAATGAGCAGTTCTTC
TRBV28	-	TRBJ1-2	-	CASRSPAGYTF	TGTGCCAGCCGAAGCCCCGCCGGCTACACCTTC
TRBV21-1	once	TRBJ2-7	-	CASSGLSSGRTFLYEQYF	TGTGCCAGCAGCGGCCTTTCTAGCGGGAGAACGTTTCTCTACGAGCAGTACTTC
TRBV18	-	TRBJ2-7	-	CASSPTQGNLVEQYF	TGTGCCAGCTCACCAACCCAGGGTAACCTCGTTGAGCAGTACTTC
TRBV6-5	-	TRBJ1-1	TRBD1	CASRTGQGNTEAFF	TGTGCCAGCAGAACGGGACAGGGGAACACTGAAGCTTTCTTT
TRBV6-6	-	TRBJ2-1	TRBD2	CASRPTSGSVNEQFF	TGTGCCAGCAGACCGACTAGCGGGAGTGTGAATGAGCAGTTCTTC
TRBV7-3	-	TRBJ2-3	-	CASSLVSPGDTQYF	TGTGCCAGCAGCTTAGTTAGTCCCGGAGATACGCAGTATTTT
TRBV4-3	-	TRBJ2-7	-	CASSPRSSPYEQYF	TGCGCCAGCAGCCCCCGGTCGAGCCCCTACGAGCAGTACTTC
TRBV20-1	-	TRBJ2-7	TRBD2	CSPTSGHEQYF	TGCAGTCCCACTAGCGGGCACGAGCAGTACTTC
TRBV28	-	TRBJ2-1	TRBD1	CASSPLGQGSSYNEQFF	TGTGCCAGCAGTCCCCTGGGACAGGGGAGCTCCTACAATGAGCAGTTCTTC
TRBV19	few	TRBJ2-7	TRBD2	CASSMRGNEQYF	TGTGCCAGTAGTATGCGGGGGAACGAGCAGTACTTC
TRBV2	-	TRBJ2-7	TRBD1	CASSSDRVSTYEQYF	TGTGCCAGCAGCTCGGACAGGGTGAGCACCTACGAGCAGTACTTC
TRBV6-6	once	TRBJ2-2	-	CASSGGQGTASGMNTGELFF	TGTGCCAGCAGCGGTGGACAGGGGACCGCTAGCGGGATGAACACCGGGGAGCTGTTTTTT
TRBV6-6	-	TRBJ1-4	-	CASRRQVYEKLFF	TGTGCCAGCAGAAGACAGGTTTATGAAAAACTGTTTTTT
TRBV4-1	once	TRBJ2-7	TRBD1	CASSQGDSYEQYF	TGCGCCAGCAGCCAAGGGGACAGCTACGAGCAGTACTTC
TRBV18	-	TRBJ2-7	-	CASSPPPGRYEQYF	TGTGCCAGCTCACCACCCCCCGGGAGATACGAGCAGTACTTC
TRBV5-4	-	TRBJ2-7	TRBD2	CASSLGASGYEQYF	TGTGCCAGCAGCTTGGGGGCTAGCGGGTACGAGCAGTACTTC
TRBV9	-	TRBJ1-2	-	CASRTTGSTYGYTF	TGTGCCAGCAGAACAACAGGGTCCACCTATGGCTACACCTTC
TRBV7-9	-	TRBJ2-1	TRBD2	CASSSRGSYNEQFF	TGTGCCAGCAGCTCGCGGGGGTCCTACAATGAGCAGTTCTTC
TRBV6-1	-	TRBJ1-4	TRBD1	CASSEGQGGEKLFF	TGTGCCAGCAGTGAGGGACAGGGAGGGGAAAAACTGTTTTTT
TRBV15	-	TRBJ1-4	TRBD1	CATTGTGRRNEKLFF	TGTGCCACGACCGGGACAGGGAGACGTAATGAAAAACTGTTTTTT
TRBV11-2	-	TRBJ2-5	TRBD1	CASSLGRTGGAETQYF	TGTGCCAGCAGCTTAGGCAGGACAGGGGGCGCAGAGACCCAGTACTTC
TRBV5-5	-	TRBJ2-6	-	CASSLPERGNGANVLTF	TGTGCCAGCAGCTTACCCGAAAGGGGGAATGGGGCCAACGTCCTGACTTTC
TRBV2	-	TRBJ2-7	TRBD1	CASSTTGAYEQYF	TGTGCCAGCAGTACTACAGGGGCCTACGAGCAGTACTTC
TRBV28	once	TRBJ2-7	-	CASSREFGPTSYEQYF	TGTGCCAGCAGTCGGGAGTTTGGCCCAACCTCCTACGAGCAGTACTTC
TRBV5-1	-	TRBJ2-6	-	CASSFTDSGANVLTF	TGCGCCAGCAGCTTCACTGACTCTGGGGCCAACGTCCTGACTTTC
TRBV5-1	-	TRBJ1-1	-	CASRVNPGDNTEAFF	TGCGCCAGCAGGGTAAACCCCGGGGATAACACTGAAGCTTTCTTT
TRBV7-9	few	TRBJ2-7	-	CASSLYGKPYEQYF	TGTGCCAGCAGCTTATATGGCAAACCCTACGAGCAGTACTTC
TRBV3-1/TRBV3-2	-	TRBJ2-3	-	CASSQEGVTDTQYF	TGTGCCAGCAGCCAAGAAGGAGTTACAGATACGCAGTATTTT
TRBV7-8	-	TRBJ2-7	TRBD2	CASSLASGRTYEQYF	TGTGCCAGCAGCTTAGCTAGCGGGAGGACCTACGAGCAGTACTTC
TRBV3-1/TRBV3-2	-	TRBJ2-1	TRBD2	CASSPGLVGNEQFF	TGTGCCAGCAGTCCGGGACTAGTTGGCAATGAGCAGTTCTTC
TRBV7-7	-	TRBJ2-1	TRBD2	CASSLAGHRVNEQFF	TGTGCTAGCAGCCTAGCGGGGCATCGGGTCAATGAGCAGTTCTTC
TRBV21-1	-	TRBJ2-1	-	CASTTGGVEQFF	TGTGCCAGCACTACAGGGGGCGTTGAGCAGTTCTTC